Listed below are T cell receptor beta chains from one sample, sequenced in a study of identical twins. TCRdb reprocessed the 5' RACE reads with MiXCR, giving one entry per CDR3 protein. The sample consists of roughly 1,500,000 distinct CDR3 sequences, less than 40% of them appearing once. Sequenced material: cord blood. Receptor source: a newborn girl in good health. Both conserved end residues are part of each CDR3. The D gene is left open where the match is weak. A clone size is listed for some rows: how often the clone was seen (once, few, many), or a class if it is expanded.

D gene,clone size,V gene,J gene,CDR3 protein,CDR3 DNA
NA,NA,TRBV6-6,TRBJ1-5,CASRRGQPQHF,TGTGCCAGCAGGCGGGGTCAGCCCCAGCATTTT
NA,NA,TRBV12-3/TRBV12-4,TRBJ1-1,CASSSDIMNTEAFF,TGTGCCAGCAGTTCGGATATCATGAACACTGAAGCTTTCTTT
NA,many,TRBV15,TRBJ2-1,CATSRVLDGNEQFF,TGTGCCACCAGCAGAGTACTAGATGGCAATGAGCAGTTCTTC
NA,NA,TRBV20-1,TRBJ1-4,CSAPSRGGFGEKLFF,TGCAGTGCTCCCTCACGGGGGGGATTTGGGGAAAAACTGTTTTTT
NA,few,TRBV20-1,TRBJ2-7,CSAATKSGPYEQYF,TGCAGTGCGGCCACTAAATCCGGTCCATACGAGCAGTACTTC
NA,few,TRBV20-1,TRBJ1-1,CSAGSTVAEAFF,TGCAGTGCTGGTTCGACGGTGGCTGAAGCTTTCTTT
NA,NA,TRBV11-2,TRBJ1-1,CASRAGAHNTEAFF,TGTGCCAGCAGGGCAGGGGCGCATAACACTGAAGCTTTCTTT
NA,few,TRBV2,TRBJ2-3,CASSEKRAPDTQYF,TGTGCCAGCAGTGAGAAGCGGGCCCCGGATACGCAGTATTTT
NA,NA,TRBV2,TRBJ1-2,CASSETTATYGYTF,TGTGCCAGCAGTGAAACGACAGCTACCTATGGCTACACCTTC
TRBD2,NA,TRBV10-3,TRBJ2-1,CAISEFTSGSDEQFF,TGTGCCATCAGTGAGTTTACTAGCGGGAGCGATGAGCAGTTCTTC
NA,NA,TRBV2,TRBJ1-4,CASSPSGVTEKLFF,TGTGCCAGCAGTCCCAGCGGGGTTACCGAAAAACTGTTTTTT
TRBD2,NA,TRBV20-1,TRBJ2-1,CSARPLYSGGLYNEQFF,TGCAGTGCTAGACCCTTATATAGCGGGGGGTTATACAATGAGCAGTTCTTC
NA,few,TRBV7-8,TRBJ2-2,CASRGVLSGELFF,TGTGCCAGCAGGGGGGTCTTGAGCGGGGAGCTGTTTTTT
NA,few,TRBV5-1,TRBJ2-2,CASSKGTPGELFF,TGCGCCAGCAGCAAAGGGACACCCGGGGAGCTGTTTTTT
NA,few,TRBV4-1,TRBJ1-2,CASSQENWGYTF,TGCGCCAGCAGCCAAGAGAACTGGGGCTACACCTTC
NA,NA,TRBV3-1,TRBJ1-2,CASSQDMRGGYTF,TGTGCCAGCAGCCAGGATATGCGGGGTGGCTACACCTTC
NA,many,TRBV12-3/TRBV12-4,TRBJ2-3,CASSTNTDTQYF,TGTGCCAGCAGTACGAACACAGATACGCAGTATTTT
TRBD1,once,TRBV4-1,TRBJ1-2,CASSQDRQGVDYGYTF,TGCGCCAGCAGCCAAGATCGACAGGGAGTTGACTATGGCTACACCTTC
TRBD2,NA,TRBV28,TRBJ2-3,CASSSLGLAGGQRDTQYF,TGTGCCAGCAGTTCCCTCGGACTAGCGGGAGGACAGCGGGATACGCAGTATTTT
NA,NA,TRBV28,TRBJ2-3,CASRLGTLYTQYF,TGTGCCAGCAGACTAGGGACCCTCTATACGCAGTATTTT
NA,many,TRBV28,TRBJ1-1,CASSRTGATEAFF,TGTGCCAGCAGCCGTACCGGGGCTACGGAAGCTTTCTTT
NA,once,TRBV19,TRBJ1-5,CASSIRAKGNQPQHF,TGTGCCAGTAGTATTAGGGCTAAGGGGAATCAGCCCCAGCATTTT
TRBD2,NA,TRBV19,TRBJ2-3,CASRFGRGTDTQYF,TGTGCCAGTAGGTTCGGGAGGGGCACAGATACGCAGTATTTT
TRBD1,NA,TRBV29-1,TRBJ1-5,CSVQGQGNQPQHF,TGCAGCGTGCAGGGACAGGGGAATCAGCCCCAGCATTTT
NA,NA,TRBV27,TRBJ1-1,CGSSWSQGNTEAFF,TGTGGCAGCAGTTGGTCTCAGGGGAACACTGAAGCTTTCTTT
NA,few,TRBV20-1,TRBJ2-3,CSAIADPTDTQYF,TGCAGTGCCATAGCGGACCCCACAGATACGCAGTATTTT
TRBD1,NA,TRBV6-5,TRBJ2-7,CASSYYSKRRQGKYEQYF,TGTGCCAGCAGTTACTACTCGAAGCGGAGACAGGGCAAATACGAGCAGTACTTC
NA,NA,TRBV28,TRBJ1-1,CASSREARTVNTEAFF,TGTGCCAGCAGCCGAGAAGCCAGGACGGTGAACACTGAAGCTTTCTTT
TRBD2,NA,TRBV29-1,TRBJ2-7,CSVEVRGDSGRSAYYEQYF,TGCAGCGTTGAGGTCAGGGGTGATAGCGGGAGGTCGGCCTACTACGAGCAGTACTTC
TRBD2,NA,TRBV9,TRBJ2-5,CASSVATTSGRRNEQYF,TGTGCCAGCAGCGTAGCTACGACTAGCGGGAGGCGCAATGAGCAGTACTTC
NA,few,TRBV18,TRBJ1-5,CASSPPGEQPQHF,TGTGCCAGCTCACCACCTGGGGAACAGCCCCAGCATTTT
TRBD1,few,TRBV20-1,TRBJ2-7,CSARDPGTGAYEQYF,TGCAGTGCTAGAGATCCCGGAACAGGGGCCTACGAGCAGTACTTC
NA,few,TRBV6-6,TRBJ2-7,CASSYIQDLYEQYF,TGTGCCAGCAGTTACATTCAAGACTTATACGAGCAGTACTTC
NA,few,TRBV10-3,TRBJ2-1,CAISEAAGRLSDEQFF,TGTGCCATCAGTGAGGCGGCAGGCCGGTTGAGCGATGAGCAGTTCTTC
NA,few,TRBV25-1,TRBJ1-2,CASSDRGATNYGYTF,TGTGCCAGCAGTGACCGGGGAGCCACTAACTATGGCTACACCTTC
NA,NA,TRBV20-1,TRBJ1-4,CSVLDIANEKLFF,TGCAGTGTCCTGGACATTGCGAATGAAAAACTGTTTTTT
TRBD2,NA,TRBV6-6,TRBJ2-5,CASSLTSGAHNEQYF,TGTGCCAGCAGCCTGACTAGCGGGGCGCACAATGAGCAGTACTTC
NA,NA,TRBV21-1,TRBJ1-2,CASSKFGRLYGYTF,TGTGCCAGCAGCAAATTCGGCAGATTGTATGGCTACACCTTC
NA,NA,TRBV3-1,TRBJ1-2,CASSQVTGPNYGYTF,TGTGCCAGCAGCCAAGTAACCGGTCCTAACTATGGCTACACCTTC
NA,NA,TRBV2,TRBJ1-5,CASSLSQPARGYSNQPQHF,TGTGCCAGCAGTTTATCACAACCAGCTAGGGGGTATAGCAATCAGCCCCAGCATTTT
NA,few,TRBV4-2,TRBJ2-1,CASSQERSSPHEQFF,TGTGCCAGCAGCCAAGAGAGGTCCTCCCCACATGAGCAGTTCTTC
TRBD1,few,TRBV27,TRBJ1-5,CASSWRGQGNQPQHF,TGTGCCAGCAGTTGGCGGGGACAGGGGAATCAGCCCCAGCATTTT
TRBD2,NA,TRBV25-1,TRBJ2-3,CASRSSGIYTDTQYF,TGTGCCAGCAGGAGTAGCGGGATCTACACAGATACGCAGTATTTT
TRBD1,few,TRBV5-6,TRBJ2-1,CASSRRDSPPYNEQFF,TGTGCCAGCAGCCGTAGGGACAGCCCTCCCTACAATGAGCAGTTCTTC
NA,few,TRBV7-8,TRBJ2-1,CASSPRPSHNSYNEQFF,TGTGCCAGCAGCCCGCGGCCGTCTCACAACTCCTACAATGAGCAGTTCTTC
NA,NA,TRBV10-2,TRBJ2-2,CASSARGNTGELFF,TGCGCCAGCAGTGCGAGGGGTAACACCGGGGAGCTGTTTTTT
TRBD2,few,TRBV20-1,TRBJ2-5,CSAPSGGNYNEQYF,TGCAGTGCTCCTAGCGGGGGAAACTACAATGAGCAGTACTTC
NA,few,TRBV16,TRBJ2-5,CASSQLRRGEQYF,TGTGCCAGCAGCCAGCTCCGGAGGGGGGAGCAGTACTTC
NA,NA,TRBV9,TRBJ2-3,CASSVANGGRGQYF,TGTGCCAGCAGCGTAGCTAATGGCGGGCGGGGGCAGTATTTT
TRBD1,few,TRBV6-4,TRBJ2-1,CASSQGEVTYNEQFF,TGTGCCAGCAGCCAGGGGGAAGTCACCTACAATGAGCAGTTCTTC
NA,many,TRBV3-1,TRBJ2-3,CASSQRKSSADTQYF,TGTGCCAGCAGCCAGAGGAAGAGTTCGGCAGATACGCAGTATTTT
NA,NA,TRBV6-5,TRBJ1-2,CASSYSNRGGRKGSDYGYTF,TGTGCCAGCAGTTACTCGAATAGGGGGGGTAGAAAGGGTTCCGACTATGGCTACACCTTC
TRBD1,few,TRBV5-1,TRBJ1-2,CASSLAAGTGIIENYGYTF,TGCGCCAGCAGCTTGGCAGCCGGGACAGGGATAATAGAGAACTATGGCTACACCTTC
TRBD2,NA,TRBV6-6,TRBJ2-3,CASSYPTSGNTDTQYF,TGTGCCAGCAGTTACCCGACTAGCGGGAACACAGATACGCAGTATTTT
TRBD2,NA,TRBV29-1,TRBJ2-1,CSAVAGRTYNEQFF,TGCAGCGCCGTAGCGGGACGGACCTACAATGAGCAGTTCTTC
TRBD2,NA,TRBV2,TRBJ2-2,CASKGLAGSSGELFF,TGTGCCAGCAAAGGACTAGCGGGGAGTTCTGGGGAGCTGTTTTTT
TRBD1,few,TRBV20-1,TRBJ1-2,CSAETRGRGYGYTF,TGCAGTGCGGAAACCAGGGGGCGCGGCTATGGCTACACCTTC